This TCR beta chain was retrieved from a study of early T cells in non-severe SARS-CoV-2 infection. TCRdb analysed the 5' RACE reads with MiXCR anew, one entry per CDR3 protein. The data contain around 44,000 distinct CDR3 sequences, more than 6.5% of them singletons. CDR1 and CDR2 (germline): SGDLS, YYNGEE. The CDR3 contains 15 residues. Trimming cost V 0 bases and J 1 base, with 8 bases left between them. This clonotype was seen a few times. The sample was whole blood. The receptor was derived from an adult who was a healthcare worker with PCR-confirmed SARS-CoV-2 infection or an uninfected control (not recorded which). The chain couples TRBV9 to TRBJ2-1; TRBD2 is a possible D gene (5 bases). CDR3 in DNA: TGTGCCAGCAGCGTAGACGGCGGGTCCTACAATGAGCAGTTCTTC. This sequence encodes CASSVDGGSYNEQFF.